Listed below are T cell receptor beta chains from one sample, sequenced in a study of blood T cell repertoires in COVID-19. Clones were read by immunoSEQ multiplex PCR, and TCRdb kept only the in-frame ones, dropping some. The sample lists some 220,000 clones; about 87% were seen once. Sequenced: PBMCs or T cells enriched from blood (not recorded which). These TCRs come from a woman aged 30 to 39 who had recovered from COVID-19. Both conserved end residues are part of each CDR3. A D gene is named only where the DNA matches it firmly. Rows give clone size only sometimes, using once, few, many, or a class for an expanded clone.

clone size,D gene,V gene,J gene,CDR3 DNA,CDR3 protein
-,TRBD1,TRBV13,TRBJ2-4,TGTGCCAGCAGCTCAGGGGGCCAAGGAATAGCCAAAAACATTCAGTACTTC,CASSSGGQGIAKNIQYF
-,TRBD2,TRBV11-2,TRBJ2-5,TGTGCCAGCAGCACCTGGTCTAGCGGGGGGCGAGAGACCCAGTACTTC,CASSTWSSGGRETQYF
-,-,TRBV19,TRBJ2-1,TGTGCCAGTGGGGGCATAAGCTCCTACAATGAGCAGTTCTTC,CASGGISSYNEQFF
-,-,TRBV5-4,TRBJ2-5,TGTGCCAGCAGCCTACAGGGGGGGGAGACCCAGTACTTC,CASSLQGGETQYF
-,-,TRBV21-1,TRBJ2-7,TGTGCCAGCAGGGTTAGCGGGAGCCCATACGAGCAGTACTTC,CASRVSGSPYEQYF
once,-,TRBV15,TRBJ1-2,TGTGCCACCAGCGAGACAGCTTACTATGGCTACACCTTC,CATSETAYYGYTF
-,-,TRBV3-1/TRBV3-2,TRBJ2-1,TGTGCCAGCAGCCAAGCCCAATCCAATGAGCAGTTCTTC,CASSQAQSNEQFF
-,-,TRBV11-2,TRBJ1-4,TGTGCCAGCAGCTTAGATACCTTACCGGGAAAACTGTTTTTT,CASSLDTLPGKLFF
-,TRBD1,TRBV5-1,TRBJ2-3,TGCGCCAGCAGCTGGCGCGGGACAGGCATTAGCACAGATACGCAGTATTTT,CASSWRGTGISTDTQYF
once,-,TRBV9,TRBJ2-2,TGTGCCAGCACCTCCGGGGGGCGATCCGGGGAGCTGTTTTTT,CASTSGGRSGELFF
-,TRBD2,TRBV5-8,TRBJ2-7,TGTGCCAGCAGGATGCTTTGGACTAGCGGGGAAACCTACGAGCAGTACTTC,CASRMLWTSGETYEQYF
-,-,TRBV12-3/TRBV12-4,TRBJ1-1,TGTGCCAGCAGTTTTAACTACAACACTGAAGCTTTCTTT,CASSFNYNTEAFF
once,TRBD2,TRBV7-2,TRBJ2-5,TGTGCCAGCAGCTTCCGTACTAGCGGGGGACAAGAGACCCAGTACTTC,CASSFRTSGGQETQYF
-,-,TRBV7-8,TRBJ2-2,TGTGCCAGCAGCTTAGCTGCGACCGGGGAGCTGTTTTTT,CASSLAATGELFF
few,-,TRBV27,TRBJ1-1,TGTGCCAGCAGTCCGTATCCCGAGTCTACTGAAGCTTTCTTT,CASSPYPESTEAFF
-,-,TRBV11-2,TRBJ1-1,TGTGCCAGCAGCTTAGCGGTGAACACTGAAGCTTTCTTT,CASSLAVNTEAFF
-,-,TRBV19,TRBJ1-4,TGTGCCAGTAGCGGGATCGGAGAAAAACTGTTTTTT,CASSGIGEKLFF
-,TRBD1,TRBV25-1,TRBJ2-1,TGTGCCAGCGGACAGGGGAAAAATGAGCAGTTCTTC,CASGQGKNEQFF
once,-,TRBV5-6,TRBJ2-2,TGTGCCAGCAGCTTGGCCCTTCCAGGGAAGGCGAACACCGGGGAGCTGTTTTTT,CASSLALPGKANTGELFF